These 21 T cell receptor beta chains originate from one sample sequenced in a study of blood T cell repertoires in COVID-19 (dated by TCRdb to 2020 to 2022). Library creation used the immunoSEQ multiplex PCR assay. Imported from immuneACCESS, the table was reduced by TCRdb to in-frame sequences with V and J called. These copies leave out some clones; in studies compared against another copy, an unresolved V gene accounts for under half, and the cause of the remainder is not known. The sample table records around 300,000 clones; roughly nine tenths of these occur just once. Jointly, the top ten make up approximately 2% of the sample. Sequenced: peripheral blood. The receptor source for this set is a man over 45 with acute or convalescent COVID-19.

This rearrangement joins TRBV3-1 (or the pseudogene TRBV3-2) to TRBJ2-5; maybe TRBD2 (5 bases). Germline CDR1 LGHDT, CDR2 YNNKEL (reference sequence). The CDR3 consists of 15 residues. V was shortened by 4 bases and J by 2 bases, with 14 bases between the two germline ends. The CDR3 DNA reads TGTGCCAGCAGCCCCTCAAGGCCGGGGCAAGAGACCCAGTACTTC. This gives the protein CASSPSRPGQETQYF.

V and J are TRBV7-3 and TRBJ2-5; 8 nucleotides align to TRBD2. This CDR3 has 14 residues. The germline CDR1 and CDR2 sequences are SGHTA and FQGTGA. The V gene end was trimmed by 2 bases and the J gene end by 9 bases; junction bases not matched to a gene: 8. The CDR3 region has the DNA TGTGCCAGCAGCTTAGCGGGGGGCCGGGGGGCCCAGTACTTC. Translation gives CASSLAGGRGAQYF.

The chain links TRBV18 to TRBJ2-6; 10 positions agree with TRBD1. This CDR3 is built from 17 residues. The V gene end was trimmed by 1 base and the J gene end by 1 base; junction bases not matched to a gene: 1. Germline values: CDR1 KGHSH, CDR2 LQKENI. This CDR3 is CASSPRGQGSGANVLTF. The CDR3 coding sequence is TGTGCCAGCTCACCACGGGGACAGGGGTCTGGGGCCAACGTCCTGACTTTC.

The chain has TRBV18 and TRBJ1-2, with D unresolved. The CDR3 contains 15 residues. The germline CDR1 and CDR2 sequences are KGHSH and LQKENI. The ends were cut back, 5 bases at V and 3 bases at J, with 16 bases in the middle. The CDR3 DNA follows: TGTGCCAGCTCAAGAAGGGAGGCCGTCCACTATGGCTACACCTTC. Protein sequence: CASSRREAVHYGYTF. The entire variable domain, with the rest obtained from reference TRBV18 and TRBJ1-2, is as follows: NAGVMQNPRHLVRRRGQEARLRCSPMKGHSHVYWYRQLPEEGLKFMVYLQKENIIDESGMPKERFSAEFPKEGPSILRIQQVVRGDSAAYFCASSRREAVHYGYTFGSGTRLTVV.

J is TRBJ1-1 and V is TRBV5-1; D perhaps matches TRBD1 (6 bases). The V and J ends lost 4 bases and 1 base respectively, with 11 bases between them. This CDR3 has 14 amino acids. Germline lookup yields CDR1 SGHRS and CDR2 YFSETQ. The CDR3 loop is CASSPPGANTEAFF. CDR3 bases: TGCGCCAGCAGCCCCCCAGGGGCGAACACTGAAGCTTTCTTT.

The J gene is TRBJ1-2, the V gene TRBV4-1; possible D gene TRBD1, 6 bases. This CDR3 comprises 15 residues. V gave up 0 bases and J gave up 2 bases, with 10 bases separating them. The germline CDR1 and CDR2 sequences are MGHRA and YSYEKL. The DNA of the CDR3 is TGCGCCAGCAGCCAAGAGGACAGATTGAACTATGGCTACACCTTC. Translated, it gives CASSQEDRLNYGYTF.

The V call is TRBV3-1 (or the pseudogene TRBV3-2), the J call TRBJ2-2, with unresolved D. This CDR3 is 16 amino acids long. Trimming stripped 4 bases from V and 2 bases from J, with 14 bases between. Germline V gene sequence: CDR1 LGHDT, CDR2 YNNKEL (reference sequence). CDR3 sequence reads: CASSRVLIFNTGELFF. The CDR3 bases are TGTGCCAGCAGCCGAGTTCTCATTTTCAACACCGGGGAGCTGTTTTTT.

This chain uses TRBV5-1 with TRBJ2-3, with 10 bases that match TRBD2. V lost 4 bases to trimming and J lost 0 bases; unmatched junction nucleotides: 8. The CDR3 spans 17 residues. The germline gives CDR1 SGHRS, CDR2 YFSETQ. CDR3 DNA sequence: TGCGCCAGCAGCGCTGGGGCTAGCGGGGGAAGCACAGATACGCAGTATTTT. It yields the protein CASSAGASGGSTDTQYF.

The gene calls are TRBV4-1 and TRBJ2-2; D gene ambiguous. Germline-derived CDR1 and CDR2 are MGHRA and YSYEKL. The CDR3 has 16 amino acids. With 3 bases removed from V and 6 bases from J, the gap between germline ends came to 17 bases. CDR3 amino acids: CASSQRPDGNSGELFF. The CDR3 DNA sequence: TGCGCCAGCAGCCAGAGGCCAGACGGAAACTCCGGGGAGCTGTTTTTT.

This clone appeared once. Other nucleotide sequences from this sample produce the same CDR3. Here the CDR3 DNA reads TGTGCCAGCAGCTCGGGGGTCACCGGGGAGCTGTTTTTT. Its translation: CASSSGVTGELFF. The J gene is TRBJ2-2, the V gene TRBV9, with D possibly matching TRBD2 (6 bases). Looked up from germline, CDR1 is SGDLS and CDR2 is YYNGEE. The V gene lost 4 bases and the J gene lost 4 bases, with 8 bases spanning the gap. CDR3 length: 13 residues.

This clone has just a few counts. The chain recombines TRBV5-1 with TRBJ1-3, with D perhaps TRBD1 (5 bases). Germline CDR1 and CDR2: SGHRS and YFSETQ. V lost 4 bases and J lost 4, with 9 bases in between. This CDR3 is built from 13 residues. CDR3 loop: CASSSGQGNTIYF. The CDR3 nucleotides are TGCGCCAGCAGCAGTGGACAAGGAAACACCATATATTTT.

V gene TRBV27 combines with J gene TRBJ2-2; maybe TRBD1 (6 bases). Per germline, CDR1 MNHEY and CDR2 SMNVEV (reference sequence). V was clipped by 4 bases and J by 4 bases, with 10 bases between them. This CDR3 has 14 amino acids. The CDR3 loop is CASSSQGFTGELFF. The CDR3 DNA follows: TGTGCCAGCAGTTCCCAGGGGTTCACCGGGGAGCTGTTTTTT.

This clone was detected a few times. The chain combines TRBV30 with TRBJ1-2; the D is unclear. Germline assignment: CDR1 GTSNPN and CDR2 SVGIG (reference sequence). V lost 2 bases to trimming and J lost 3 bases, with 10 bases between them. The CDR3 spans 13 residues. The CDR3 region is CAWSPGMDYGYTF. The CDR3 DNA reads TGTGCCTGGAGTCCAGGTATGGACTATGGCTACACCTTC.

This clone is a singleton in its sample. V is TRBV12-5 and J is TRBJ2-7, with D perhaps matching TRBD1 (5 bases). V lost 1 base to trimming and J lost 1 base, with 14 bases between them. From germline, CDR1 is LGHNT and CDR2 FRNRAP. The CDR3 runs to 16 residues. Here the CDR3 reads CASGLEGQPRSYEQYF. The CDR3 DNA reads TGTGCTAGTGGTTTGGAAGGACAACCGCGTTCCTACGAGCAGTACTTC.

This chain connects TRBV14 to TRBJ2-3; the D is unclear. The germline V gene encodes CDR1 SGHDN and CDR2 FVKESK. CDR3 length: 14 amino acids. V lost 4 bases to trimming and J lost 2 bases, with 10 bases between them. In DNA form, the CDR3 reads TGTGCCAGCAGCCTTAAGGAGTCCACAGATACGCAGTATTTT. This gives the protein CASSLKESTDTQYF. The full variable domain, its missing parts supplied by reference TRBV14 and TRBJ2-3, is EAGVTQFPSHSVIEKGQTVTLRCDPISGHDNLYWYRRVMGKEIKFLLHFVKESKQDESGMPNNRFLAERTGGTYSTLKVQPAELEDSGVYFCASSLKESTDTQYFGPGTRLTVL.

V gene TRBV2 combines with J gene TRBJ2-3; 7 bases fit TRBD1. CDR1 and CDR2 from the germline V gene are SNHLY and FYNNEI. This CDR3 spans 15 amino acids. V lost 5 bases, J lost 0 bases, and 5 bases stayed unmatched. CDR3 protein: CASSRTGASTDTQYF. CDR3 nucleotides: TGTGCCAGCAGTCGGACAGGAGCTAGCACAGATACGCAGTATTTT.

The chain uses TRBV5-1 and TRBJ2-3; D ambiguous. Germline CDR1 reads SGHRS; CDR2 reads YFSETQ. The CDR3 has 14 residues. V dropped 4 bases and J dropped 2 bases, with 11 bases sitting between them. CDR3 amino acids: CASSPAVSTDTQYF. CDR3 sequence (DNA): TGCGCCAGCAGCCCCGCGGTTTCCACAGATACGCAGTATTTT.

The genes are TRBV4-1 and TRBJ1-6; D call uncertain. Trimming pared 1 base from V and 8 bases from J, leaving 18 bases between. This CDR3 comprises 17 residues. Looked up from germline, CDR1 is MGHRA and CDR2 is YSYEKL. The DNA of the CDR3 is TGCGCCAGCAGCCAAGCATTGAAAGGCCCACGGGATTCACCCCTCCACTTT. Its protein is CASSQALKGPRDSPLHF.

The CDR3 is CASTSTANQPQHF. The DNA for the CDR3 is TGTGCCAGCACCTCGACTGCAAATCAGCCCCAGCATTTT. This chain joins TRBV12-3 or TRBV12-4 and TRBJ1-5; D remains unclear. Deletions cut 7 bases from V and 4 bases from J, with 11 bases between. The CDR3 has 13 amino acids.

The V call is TRBV7-8, the J call TRBJ1-5, with 7 positions matching TRBD1. The CDR3 runs 15 residues. The J segment lost 0 bases and the V segment lost 5 bases, leaving 4 bases of the junction unmatched. The germline gives CDR1 SGHVS, CDR2 FQNEAQ. Here the CDR3 DNA reads TGTGCCAGCAGCCCGCGGACAGGTAGCAATCAGCCCCAGCATTTT. Its protein is CASSPRTGSNQPQHF.

This clone was counted once. This chain joins TRBV29-1 and TRBJ1-3; D is undetermined. Germline CDR1 and CDR2: SQVTM and ANQGSEA. The CDR3 contains 14 residues. The V end was cut by 1 base, the J end by 3 bases, with 10 bases between. The CDR3 spells CSVEASRNGNTIYF. Written as DNA, the CDR3 is TGCAGCGTTGAAGCCTCTAGAAATGGAAACACCATATATTTT.